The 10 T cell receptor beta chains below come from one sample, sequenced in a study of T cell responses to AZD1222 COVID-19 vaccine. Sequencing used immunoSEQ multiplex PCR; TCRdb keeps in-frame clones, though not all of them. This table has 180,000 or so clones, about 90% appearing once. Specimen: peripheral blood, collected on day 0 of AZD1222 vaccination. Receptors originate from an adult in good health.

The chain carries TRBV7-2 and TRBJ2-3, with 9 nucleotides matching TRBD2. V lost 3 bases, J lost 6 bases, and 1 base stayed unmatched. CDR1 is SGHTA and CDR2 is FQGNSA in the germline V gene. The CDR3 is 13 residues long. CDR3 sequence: CASSFLAGDTQYF. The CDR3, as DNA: TGTGCCAGCAGCTTCCTAGCGGGGGATACGCAGTATTTT.

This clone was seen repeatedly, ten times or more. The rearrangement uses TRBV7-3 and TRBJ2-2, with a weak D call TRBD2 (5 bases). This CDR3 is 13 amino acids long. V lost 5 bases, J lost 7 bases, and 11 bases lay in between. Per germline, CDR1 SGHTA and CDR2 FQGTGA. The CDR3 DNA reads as TGTGCCAGCAGCCCAGCACGGGGCGGGGAGCTGTTTTTT. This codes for CASSPARGGELFF.

The CDR3 DNA reads TGTGCCAGCAACGTAGCGGGGGGCTTTCAAGAGACCCAGTACTTC. The encoded protein is CASNVAGGFQETQYF. The chain combines TRBV2 with TRBJ2-5, with 10 bases lining up with TRBD2. Germline CDR1 is SNHLY and CDR2 is FYNNEI. V was clipped by 7 bases and J by 2 bases; unmatched bases: 7. This CDR3 spans 15 amino acids.

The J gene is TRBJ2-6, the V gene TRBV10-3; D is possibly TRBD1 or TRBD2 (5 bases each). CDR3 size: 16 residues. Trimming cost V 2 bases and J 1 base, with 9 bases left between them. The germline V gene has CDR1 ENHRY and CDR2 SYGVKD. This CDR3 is CAISEAGGSGANVLTF. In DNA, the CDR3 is TGTGCCATCAGTGAGGCTGGGGGATCTGGGGCCAACGTCCTGACTTTC.

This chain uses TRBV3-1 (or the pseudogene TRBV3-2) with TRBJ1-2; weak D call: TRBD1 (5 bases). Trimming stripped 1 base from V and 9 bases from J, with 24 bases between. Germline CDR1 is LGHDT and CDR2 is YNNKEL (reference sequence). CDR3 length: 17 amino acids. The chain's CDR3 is CASSQVNEDKVWMSYTF. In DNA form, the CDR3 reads TGTGCCAGCAGCCAAGTTAACGAGGACAAGGTATGGATGAGCTACACCTTC.

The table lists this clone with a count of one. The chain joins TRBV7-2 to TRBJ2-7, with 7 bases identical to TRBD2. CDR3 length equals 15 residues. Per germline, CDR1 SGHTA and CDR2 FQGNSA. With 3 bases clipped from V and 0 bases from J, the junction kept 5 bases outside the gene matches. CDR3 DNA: TGTGCCAGCAGCTTGGTGGGGGGGAGCTCCTACGAGCAGTACTTC. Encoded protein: CASSLVGGSSYEQYF.

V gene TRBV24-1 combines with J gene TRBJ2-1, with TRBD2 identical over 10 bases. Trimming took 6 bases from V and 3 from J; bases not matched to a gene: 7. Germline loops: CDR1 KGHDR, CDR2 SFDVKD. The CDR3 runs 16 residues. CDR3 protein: CATSPAGGPFYNEQFF. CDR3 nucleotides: TGTGCCACCAGTCCAGCGGGGGGGCCCTTCTACAATGAGCAGTTCTTC.

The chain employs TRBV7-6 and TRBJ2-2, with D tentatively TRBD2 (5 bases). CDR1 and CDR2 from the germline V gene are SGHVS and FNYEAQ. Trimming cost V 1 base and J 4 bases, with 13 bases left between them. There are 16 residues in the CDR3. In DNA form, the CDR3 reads TGTGCCAGCAGCTTAGACCCGGGGTCGGGCACCGGGGAGCTGTTTTTT. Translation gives CASSLDPGSGTGELFF. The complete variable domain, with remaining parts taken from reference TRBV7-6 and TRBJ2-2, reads GAGVSQSPRYKVTKRGQDVALRCDPISGHVSLYWYRQALGQGPEFLTYFNYEAQQDKSGLPNDRFSAERPEGSISTLTIQRTEQRDSAMYRCASSLDPGSGTGELFFGEGSRLTVL.

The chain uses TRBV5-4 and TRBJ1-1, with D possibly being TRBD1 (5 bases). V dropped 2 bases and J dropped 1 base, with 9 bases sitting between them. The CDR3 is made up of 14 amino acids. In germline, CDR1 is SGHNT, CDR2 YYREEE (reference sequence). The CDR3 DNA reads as TGTGCCAGCAGCTTTTGGGGGGAGAACACTGAAGCTTTCTTT. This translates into CASSFWGENTEAFF.

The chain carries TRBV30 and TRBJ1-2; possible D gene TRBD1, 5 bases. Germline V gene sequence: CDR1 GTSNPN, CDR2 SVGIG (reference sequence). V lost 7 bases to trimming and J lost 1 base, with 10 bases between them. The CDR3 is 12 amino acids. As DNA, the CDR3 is TGTGCCTACGACAGCGTTAACTATGGCTACACCTTC. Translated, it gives CAYDSVNYGYTF. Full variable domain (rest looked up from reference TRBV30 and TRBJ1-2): SQTIHQWPATLVQPVGSPLSLECTVEGTSNPNLYWYRQAAGRGLQLLFYSVGIGQISSEVPQNLSASRPQDRQFILSSKKLLLSDSGFYLCAYDSVNYGYTFGSGTRLTVV.